A selection of T cell receptor beta chains follows, all from one sample in a study of identifying expanded T cells in peripheral blood. Assay: immunoSEQ multiplex PCR; the TCRdb copy retains only in-frame clones and omits some. The sample records 81,000 or so clones, less than 90% being singletons. Specimen: blood. The receptors were gathered from a person between 18 and 69 years old in good health. Both conserved end residues are part of each CDR3. A D gene is named only where the DNA matches it firmly. Rows give clone size only sometimes, using once, few, many, or a class for an expanded clone.

D gene	clone size	J gene	V gene	CDR3 protein	CDR3 DNA
.	.	TRBJ1-2	TRBV5-4	CASSLASGGINYGYTF	TGTGCCAGCAGCTTGGCGAGTGGGGGGATTAACTATGGCTACACCTTC
.	.	TRBJ2-5	TRBV9	CASSENRVTREETQYF	TGTGCCAGCAGCGAGAATAGGGTTACAAGGGAAGAGACCCAGTACTTC
.	few	TRBJ2-2	TRBV6-5	CASSFSTGELFF	TGTGCCAGCAGCTTCAGCACCGGGGAGCTGTTTTTT
.	few	TRBJ1-1	TRBV12-5	CASGLRTNTEAFF	TGTGCTAGTGGTTTGAGGACGAACACTGAAGCTTTCTTT
.	few	TRBJ1-1	TRBV19	CASSSPPGVNTEAFF	TGTGCCAGTAGTTCCCCCCCCGGGGTGAACACTGAAGCTTTCTTT
.	.	TRBJ1-1	TRBV9	CASSLWSQGLNTEAFF	TGTGCCAGCAGCCTCTGGTCCCAGGGTCTGAACACTGAAGCTTTCTTT
.	.	TRBJ1-2	TRBV7-2	CASSLEGLNGGYTF	TGTGCCAGCAGCTTAGAGGGGTTGAACGGGGGCTACACCTTC
.	.	TRBJ2-7	TRBV29-1	CSYTWGWEQYF	TGCAGCTACACTTGGGGTTGGGAGCAGTACTTC
TRBD2	.	TRBJ2-3	TRBV7-3	CASSPRTSGTDTQYF	TGTGCCAGCAGCCCGCGGACTAGCGGCACAGATACGCAGTATTTT
TRBD1	once	TRBJ2-1	TRBV25-1	CASSEWGTGAYNEQFF	TGTGCCAGCAGTGAATGGGGGACAGGGGCCTACAATGAGCAGTTCTTC